Following are 5 T cell receptor beta chains from one sample sequenced in a study of post-analysis software for immune sequencing data. Study-wide findings and caveats: Patients used about 5 TRBV segments, including TRBV5-6, TRBV5-1 and TRBV20-1, more often than controls.

No antigens are known for them. Unique molecular identifiers were built into the TCR beta cDNA libraries. TCRdb re-analysed the PCR reads in MiXCR, keeping a single row per CDR3 protein. The top ten hold approximately 4.5% of the sample, which has 820,000 or so distinct CDR3 sequences, approximately 53% seen once. The sequencing sample was made of blood. The source is a girl aged 10 to 17 with multiple sclerosis.

The V and J genes are TRBV20-1 and TRBJ2-1; D unresolved. The J call may be faulty, since TRBJ2-7 better matches the DNA end. The CDR3 extends over 16 amino acids. Germline V gene data show CDR1 as DFQATT and CDR2 as SNEGSKA (reference sequence). CDR3: CSAINILGISYNEQYF. The CDR3 nucleotides read TGCAGTGCTATTAATATCCTGGGGATCTCCTACAATGAGCAGTACTTC.

Notes on this clonotype: A junction boundary mismatches the germline segment, possibly from a read error. The V and J genes are TRBV15 and TRBJ2-3; TRBD2 matches at 8 bases. The germline gives CDR1 LNHNV, CDR2 YYDKDF (reference sequence). The CDR3 contains 15 residues. This chain's CDR3 is CATGTRAGASDTQYF. The CDR3, as DNA: TGCGCCACCGGCACCCGAGCGGGAGCGTCAGATACGCAGTATTTT.

This clonotype occurred a few times. The chain links TRBV20-1 to TRBJ2-3; 8 bases fit TRBD2. V lost 6 bases to trimming and J lost 1 base; unmatched junction nucleotides: 9. The CDR3 contains 15 residues. Germline V gene sequence: CDR1 DFQATT, CDR2 SNEGSKA (reference sequence). CDR3 in DNA: TGCAGTGCCGGGAGCGGGAGAATAGGCACAGATACGCAGTATTTT. It translates to CSAGSGRIGTDTQYF.

The sample holds a few counts of this clonotype. DNA of the CDR3: TGCGCCAGCAGCTCCCCCGGGACAGGGGGTATGGAGCAGTACTTC. Protein product: CASSSPGTGGMEQYF. The V gene is TRBV5-1, the J gene TRBJ2-7; 11 positions agree with TRBD1. Per germline, CDR1 SGHRS and CDR2 YFSETQ. The CDR3 length is 15 residues. The trim removed 3 bases at V and 7 bases at J, leaving 9 bases unmatched. The variable domain in full, completed from reference TRBV5-1 and TRBJ2-7, reads KAGVTQTPRYLIKTRGQQVTLSCSPISGHRSVSWYQQTPGQGLQFLFEYFSETQRNKGNFPGRFSGRQFSNSRSEMNVSTLELGDSALYLCASSSPGTGGMEQYFGPGTRLTVT.

This clonotype was observed a few times. This chain links TRBV7-9 with TRBJ2-4; D is undetermined. TRBJ2-7 explains the end of the DNA better; the J call may be wrong. The CDR3 covers 11 residues. The germline V gene encodes CDR1 SEHNR and CDR2 FQNEAQ (reference sequence). CDR3 sequence (DNA): TGTGCCAGCAGCTTAACGCCCGAGCAGTACTTC. Translated: CASSLTPEQYF.